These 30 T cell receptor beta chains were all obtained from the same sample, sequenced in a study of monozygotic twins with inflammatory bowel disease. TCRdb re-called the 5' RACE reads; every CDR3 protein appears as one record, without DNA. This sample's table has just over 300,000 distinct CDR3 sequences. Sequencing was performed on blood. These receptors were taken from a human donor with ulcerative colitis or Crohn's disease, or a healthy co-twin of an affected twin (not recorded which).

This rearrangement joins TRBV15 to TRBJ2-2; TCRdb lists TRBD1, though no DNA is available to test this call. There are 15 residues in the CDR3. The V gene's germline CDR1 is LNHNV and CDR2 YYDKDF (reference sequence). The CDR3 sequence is CATSRKVQGAGELFF.

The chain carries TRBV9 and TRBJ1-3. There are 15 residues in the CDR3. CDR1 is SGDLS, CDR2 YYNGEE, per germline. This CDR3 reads CASSVDGVSGNTIYF. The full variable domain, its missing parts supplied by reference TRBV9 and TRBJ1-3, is DSGVTQTPKHLITATGQRVTLRCSPRSGDLSVYWYQQSLDQGLQFLIQYYNGEERAKGNILERFSAQQFPDLHSELNLSSLELGDSALYFCASSVDGVSGNTIYFGEGSWLTVV.

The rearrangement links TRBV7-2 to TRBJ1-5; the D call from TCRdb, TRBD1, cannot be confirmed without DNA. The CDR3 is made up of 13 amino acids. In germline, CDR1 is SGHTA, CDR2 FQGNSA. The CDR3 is CATNQQGNQPQHF. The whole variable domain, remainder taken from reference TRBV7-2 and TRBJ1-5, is GAGVSQSPSNKVTEKGKDVELRCDPISGHTALYWYRQSLGQGLEFLIYFQGNSAPDKSGLPSDRFSAERTGGSVSTLTIQRTQQEDSAVYLCATNQQGNQPQHFGDGTRLSIL.

The CDR3 reads CASRETGVRYGYTF. V usage is TRBV2 and J usage is TRBJ1-2; without DNA, the TCRdb call of TRBD1 cannot be checked. From germline, CDR1 is SNHLY and CDR2 FYNNEI. The CDR3 length is 14 residues.

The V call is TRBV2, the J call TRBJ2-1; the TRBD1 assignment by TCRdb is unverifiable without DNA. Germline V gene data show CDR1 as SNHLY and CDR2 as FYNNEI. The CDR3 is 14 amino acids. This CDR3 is CASSEGARGNEQFF.

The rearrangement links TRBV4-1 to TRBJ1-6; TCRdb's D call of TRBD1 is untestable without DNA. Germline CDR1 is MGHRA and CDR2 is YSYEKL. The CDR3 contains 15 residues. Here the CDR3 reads CASSQGTGDNSPLHF.

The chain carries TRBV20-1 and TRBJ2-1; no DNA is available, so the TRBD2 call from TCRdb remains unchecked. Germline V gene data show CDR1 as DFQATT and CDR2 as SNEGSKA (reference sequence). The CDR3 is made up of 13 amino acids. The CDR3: CSAILAGTNEQFF.

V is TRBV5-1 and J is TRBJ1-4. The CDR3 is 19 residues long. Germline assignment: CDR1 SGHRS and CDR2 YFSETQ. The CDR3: CASSGLSGGSRRTNEKLFF.

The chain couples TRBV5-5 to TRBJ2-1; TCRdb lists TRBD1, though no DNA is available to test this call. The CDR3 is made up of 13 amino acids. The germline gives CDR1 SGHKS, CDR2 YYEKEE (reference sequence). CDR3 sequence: CASSGRGSNEQFF.

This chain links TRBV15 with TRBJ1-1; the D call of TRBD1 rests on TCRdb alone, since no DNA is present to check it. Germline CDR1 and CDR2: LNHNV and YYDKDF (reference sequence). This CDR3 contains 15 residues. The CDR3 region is CATRPGTVRNTEAFF.

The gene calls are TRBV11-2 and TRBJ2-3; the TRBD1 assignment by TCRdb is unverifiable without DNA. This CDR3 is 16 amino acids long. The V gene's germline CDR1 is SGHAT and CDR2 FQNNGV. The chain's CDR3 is CASSPGPGGRTDTQYF.

The CDR3 spells CASSLGGENTEAFF. The chain is built from TRBV5-1 and TRBJ1-1; TCRdb proposes TRBD1, but this gene call is untestable without DNA. The CDR3 runs to 14 residues. Germline values: CDR1 SGHRS, CDR2 YFSETQ.

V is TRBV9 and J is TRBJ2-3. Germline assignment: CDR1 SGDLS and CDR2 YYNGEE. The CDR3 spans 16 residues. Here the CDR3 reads CASSVAARASTDTQYF.

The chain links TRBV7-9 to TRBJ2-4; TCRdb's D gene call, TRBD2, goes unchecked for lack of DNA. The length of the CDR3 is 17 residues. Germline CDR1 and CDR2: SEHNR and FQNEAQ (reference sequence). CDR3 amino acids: CASSSPGLAGPKNIQYF. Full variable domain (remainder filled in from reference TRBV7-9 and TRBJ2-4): DTGVSQNPRHKITKRGQNVTFRCDPISEHNRLYWYRQTLGQGPEFLTYFQNEAQLEKSRLLSDRFSAERPKGSFSTLEIQRTEQGDSAMYLCASSSPGLAGPKNIQYFGAGTRLSVL.

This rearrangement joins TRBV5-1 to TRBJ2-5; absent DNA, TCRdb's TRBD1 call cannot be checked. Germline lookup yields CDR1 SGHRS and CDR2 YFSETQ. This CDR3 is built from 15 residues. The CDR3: CASDTRDSTEETQYF.

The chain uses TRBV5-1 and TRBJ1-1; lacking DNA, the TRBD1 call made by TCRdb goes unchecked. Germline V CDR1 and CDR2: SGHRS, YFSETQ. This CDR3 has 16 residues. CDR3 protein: CASSLGTGRMNTEAFF.

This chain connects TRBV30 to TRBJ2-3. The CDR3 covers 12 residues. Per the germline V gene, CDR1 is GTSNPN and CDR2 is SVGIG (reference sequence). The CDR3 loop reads CAWIASADTQYF.

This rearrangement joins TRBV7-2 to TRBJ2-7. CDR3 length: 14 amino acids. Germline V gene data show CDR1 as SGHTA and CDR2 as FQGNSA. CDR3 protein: CASSPVVRTYEQYF. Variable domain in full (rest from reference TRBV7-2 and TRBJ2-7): GAGVSQSPSNKVTEKGKDVELRCDPISGHTALYWYRQSLGQGLEFLIYFQGNSAPDKSGLPSDRFSAERTGGSVSTLTIQRTQQEDSAVYLCASSPVVRTYEQYFGPGTRLTVT.

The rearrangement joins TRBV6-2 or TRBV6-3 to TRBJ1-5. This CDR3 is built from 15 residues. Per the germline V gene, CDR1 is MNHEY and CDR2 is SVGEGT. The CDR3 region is CASSYSRIIHQPQHF.

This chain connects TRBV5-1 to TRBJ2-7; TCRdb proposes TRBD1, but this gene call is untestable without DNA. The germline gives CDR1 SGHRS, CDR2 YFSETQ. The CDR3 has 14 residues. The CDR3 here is CASSSTGGGYEQYF.

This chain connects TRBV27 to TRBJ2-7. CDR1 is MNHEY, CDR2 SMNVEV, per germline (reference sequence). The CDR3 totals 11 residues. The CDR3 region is CASSAACEQYF.

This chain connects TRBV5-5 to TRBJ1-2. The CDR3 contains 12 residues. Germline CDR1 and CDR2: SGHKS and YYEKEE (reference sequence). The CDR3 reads CASSFELGGYTF.

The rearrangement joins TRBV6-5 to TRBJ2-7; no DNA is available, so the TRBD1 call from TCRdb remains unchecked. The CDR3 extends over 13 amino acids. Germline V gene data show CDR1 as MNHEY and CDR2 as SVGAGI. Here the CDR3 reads CASSYGGGVEQYF.

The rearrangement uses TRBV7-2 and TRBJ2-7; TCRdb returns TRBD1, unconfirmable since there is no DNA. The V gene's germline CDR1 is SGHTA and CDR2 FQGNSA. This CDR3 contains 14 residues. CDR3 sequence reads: CASSLGFPQEEQYF.

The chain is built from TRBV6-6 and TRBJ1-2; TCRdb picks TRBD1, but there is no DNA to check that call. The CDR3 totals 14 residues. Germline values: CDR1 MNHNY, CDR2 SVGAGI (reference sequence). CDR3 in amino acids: CAGGGNPGAGGYTF.

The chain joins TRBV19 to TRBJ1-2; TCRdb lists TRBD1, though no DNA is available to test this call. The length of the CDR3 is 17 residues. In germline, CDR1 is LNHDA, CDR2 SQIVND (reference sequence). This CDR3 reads CASSRPGDRTLFYGYTF.

CDR3 amino acids: CASRVSGVDTDTQYF. The chain recombines TRBV5-1 with TRBJ2-3; the TRBD2 assignment by TCRdb is unverifiable without DNA. This CDR3 has 15 amino acids. Germline V gene lookup returns CDR1 SGHRS and CDR2 YFSETQ.

CDR3 sequence reads: CASTLRPGGTDTQYF. The chain employs TRBV27 and TRBJ2-3; TCRdb outputs TRBD1, but without DNA this stays unchecked. Germline assignment: CDR1 MNHEY and CDR2 SMNVEV (reference sequence). The CDR3 is 15 amino acids.

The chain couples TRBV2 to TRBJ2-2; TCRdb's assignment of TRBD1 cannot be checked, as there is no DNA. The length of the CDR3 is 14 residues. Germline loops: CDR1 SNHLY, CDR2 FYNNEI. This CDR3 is CASSVQGPAGELFF.

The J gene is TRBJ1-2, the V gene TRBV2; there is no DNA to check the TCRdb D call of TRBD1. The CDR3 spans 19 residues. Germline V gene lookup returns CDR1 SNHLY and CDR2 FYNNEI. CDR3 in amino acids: CASSESKVVTGYLDYGYTF.